These 31 T cell receptor beta chains came from one sample sequenced in a study of shared clonotypes between healthy human individuals. Method: immunoSEQ multiplex PCR; TCRdb's copy keeps in-frame clones and lacks some. The sample contains roughly 2,500,000 clones, over 85% of which appear only once. What was sequenced was naive CD4+ T cells from PBMCs. Subset meaning: CD45RA+ positively selected. The source is a man aged 18 to 35 in good health. Some clones in this sample may be carry-over from other donors' samples.

The CDR3 bases are TGTGCCAGCAGCTTAAGCCTAGCGGGAGCCGCAGATACGCAGTATTTT. Amino acids: CASSLSLAGAADTQYF. This chain uses TRBV7-6 with TRBJ2-3, with 10 positions matching TRBD2. Germline CDR1 is SGHVS and CDR2 is FNYEAQ. The CDR3 consists of 16 residues. V lost 2 bases, J lost 4 bases, and 6 bases stayed unmatched.

This clone was detected once. The rearrangement links TRBV21-1 to TRBJ2-6. TRBV21-1 is reported as a pseudogene. The CDR3 is 19 residues long. CDR3 in amino acids: CASTPRDRTPSSGANVLTF. CDR3 nucleotides: TGTGCCAGCACCCCCCGGGACCGTACCCCCAGCTCTGGGGCCAACGTCCTGACTTTC.

This clone is a singleton in its sample. The V and J genes are TRBV29-1 and TRBJ1-2, with D possibly TRBD1 on 5 matching bases. Germline V gives CDR1 SQVTM, CDR2 ANQGSEA. Trimming removed 7 bases from V and 6 bases from J, with 18 bases in between. The CDR3 extends over 13 amino acids. CDR3 amino acids: CSEGPVGGDGYTF. In DNA, the CDR3 is TGCAGCGAGGGACCCGTAGGAGGAGATGGCTACACCTTC.

This clone appeared a few times. The chain recombines TRBV30 with TRBJ1-5; D is uncertain. V was shortened by 2 bases and J by 5 bases, with 10 bases between the two germline ends. Germline CDR1 reads GTSNPN; CDR2 reads SVGIG (reference sequence). The CDR3 loop spans 13 amino acids. The CDR3 region is CAWSNMLDQPQHF. The CDR3 coding sequence is TGTGCCTGGAGTAACATGTTGGATCAGCCCCAGCATTTT. The full variable domain, rest sourced from reference TRBV30 and TRBJ1-5, is SQTIHQWPATLVQPVGSPLSLECTVEGTSNPNLYWYRQAAGRGLQLLFYSVGIGQISSEVPQNLSASRPQDRQFILSSKKLLLSDSGFYLCAWSNMLDQPQHFGDGTRLSIL.

Notes on this clone: This CDR3 is also generated by other DNA sequences in the sample. The rearrangement uses TRBV9 and TRBJ2-1; 8 bases line up with TRBD2. This CDR3 is 15 amino acids long. Germline CDR1 is SGDLS and CDR2 is YYNGEE. V gave up 1 base and J gave up 1 base; unmatched junction bases: 1. This CDR3 is CASSVSGGSYNEQFF. The CDR3 bases are TGTGCCAGCAGCGTAAGCGGGGGTTCCTACAATGAGCAGTTCTTC.

The chain combines TRBV28 with TRBJ1-4; D may be TRBD1 (5 bases). V was shortened by 4 bases and J by 0 bases, with 15 bases between the two germline ends. The germline V gene has CDR1 MDHEN and CDR2 SYDVKM. The CDR3 spans 17 residues. This chain's CDR3 is CASSSSWGTATNEKLFF. In DNA, the CDR3 is TGTGCCAGCAGTTCCTCGTGGGGGACCGCAACTAATGAAAAACTGTTTTTT.

The chain combines TRBV19 with TRBJ2-3, with unresolved D. The CDR3 is 13 amino acids. The V end was cut by 10 bases, the J end by 2 bases, with 13 bases between. Looked up from germline, CDR1 is LNHDA and CDR2 is SQIVND (reference sequence). CDR3 amino acids: CATTDGYTDTQYF. In DNA form, the CDR3 reads TGTGCCACTACGGACGGATACACAGATACGCAGTATTTT.

The rearrangement links TRBV5-4 to TRBJ2-2; D may match TRBD1 or TRBD2 (5 bases each). CDR3 length: 13 residues. Germline V gene lookup returns CDR1 SGHNT and CDR2 YYREEE (reference sequence). Deletions cut 4 bases from V and 10 bases from J, with 14 bases between. The CDR3 sequence is CASSTPGPQELFF. In nucleotides, the CDR3 is TGTGCCAGCAGCACGCCGGGACCCCAGGAGCTGTTTTTT.

This rearrangement joins TRBV7-3 to TRBJ2-1; maybe TRBD2 (6 bases). This CDR3 is 15 amino acids long. Germline CDR1 and CDR2: SGHTA and FQGTGA. V was pared by 2 bases and J by 5 bases, with 13 bases between. The CDR3 coding sequence is TGTGCCAGCAGCTTACTAAATAGCGGTAACAATGAGCAGTTCTTC. Its translation: CASSLLNSGNNEQFF.

The rearrangement joins TRBV21-1 to TRBJ1-3; the listed D gene, TRBD1, was not tested against the DNA. TRBV21-1 is termed a pseudogene. CDR3 size: 16 residues. CDR3 nucleotide sequence: TGTGCCAGCAGCAGGGGACAGGGGATTTCAGGAAACACCATATATTTT. This codes for CASSRGQGISGNTIYF.

The chain employs TRBV27 and TRBJ2-2, with 9 bases matching TRBD2. The CDR3 is 14 residues long. Trimming at V came to 5 bases and at J to 7 bases, leaving 5 bases not matched to a gene. Looked up from germline, CDR1 is MNHEY and CDR2 is SMNVEV (reference sequence). In DNA, the CDR3 is TGTGCCAGCAGTCCAGGGACTAGCTACGGGGAGCTGTTTTTT. Encoded protein: CASSPGTSYGELFF.

Here the CDR3 reads CASSLTRTAAPEGYGYTF. In nucleotides, the CDR3 is TGTGCCAGCAGCTTAACGCGGACGGCCGCGCCGGAGGGATATGGCTACACCTTC. The chain joins TRBV7-3 to TRBJ1-2; D unclear. Germline V gene lookup returns CDR1 SGHTA and CDR2 FQGTGA. CDR3 length equals 18 residues. V lost 0 bases and J 5 bases, leaving 22 bases between the germline ends. The full variable domain, its missing parts supplied by reference TRBV7-3 and TRBJ1-2, is GAGVSQTPSNKVTEKGKYVELRCDPISGHTALYWYRQSLGQGPEFLIYFQGTGAADDSGLPNDRFFAVRPEGSVSTLKIQRTERGDSAVYLCASSLTRTAAPEGYGYTFGSGTRLTVV.

The chain combines TRBV29-1 with TRBJ2-7; 7 bases are shared with TRBD2. V lost 7 bases to trimming and J lost 3 bases; unmatched junction nucleotides: 6. Germline assignment: CDR1 SQVTM and CDR2 ANQGSEA. The CDR3 consists of 12 residues. The CDR3 sequence: CSAGGGLYEQYF. The CDR3, as DNA: TGCAGCGCCGGCGGGGGACTCTACGAGCAGTACTTC.

J is TRBJ1-1 and V is TRBV5-8; maybe TRBD1 (5 bases). Deletions cut 3 bases from V and 1 base from J, with 16 bases between. CDR1 and CDR2 from the germline V gene are SGHTS and YDEGEE. CDR3 length: 16 amino acids. The CDR3 nucleotides are TGTGCCAGCAGCTCGGGGGTGGCCGTAGGGAACACTGAAGCTTTCTTT. This translates into CASSSGVAVGNTEAFF.

The chain recombines TRBV28 with TRBJ2-7, with D possibly TRBD2 on 6 matching bases. V was pared by 8 bases and J by 3 bases, with 17 bases between. In germline, CDR1 is MDHEN, CDR2 SYDVKM. This CDR3 is built from 14 residues. CDR3 sequence reads: CASGPPYGSYEQYF. The CDR3 DNA reads as TGTGCCAGCGGCCCTCCCTACGGGAGCTACGAGCAGTACTTC.

The rearrangement links TRBV9 to TRBJ2-1; 11 nucleotides line up with TRBD2. Germline assignment: CDR1 SGDLS and CDR2 YYNGEE. With 1 base clipped from V and 6 bases from J, the junction kept 6 bases outside the gene matches. The CDR3 extends over 16 amino acids. CDR3 coding DNA: TGTGCCAGCAGCGTATGGCGCCTAGCGGGAGGCAATGAGCAGTTCTTC. Protein: CASSVWRLAGGNEQFF.

V and J are TRBV5-1 and TRBJ2-1, with TRBD2 matching 12 bases. This CDR3 spans 15 amino acids. The germline V gene has CDR1 SGHRS and CDR2 YFSETQ. V shed 6 bases and J 7 bases; nucleotides not matched to a gene: 8. The CDR3 is CASTLLAGGPNEQFF. The CDR3 DNA sequence: TGCGCCAGCACCCTTCTAGCGGGAGGGCCGAATGAGCAGTTCTTC.

The rearrangement uses TRBV19 and TRBJ2-3; TRBD1 matches at 8 bases. Germline lookup yields CDR1 LNHDA and CDR2 SQIVND (reference sequence). J was trimmed by 4 bases and V by 6 bases; bases with no gene match: 9. The CDR3 runs to 15 residues. The CDR3 sequence: CASSIQGVLADTQYF. The CDR3 region has the DNA TGTGCCAGTAGCATACAGGGGGTTTTAGCAGATACGCAGTATTTT.

V is TRBV27 and J is TRBJ2-7; D is undetermined. The CDR3 runs to 16 residues. V lost 6 bases, J lost 2 bases, and 20 bases lay in between. Germline CDR1 and CDR2: MNHEY and SMNVEV (reference sequence). CDR3 nucleotide sequence: TGTGCCAGCAGGAGGCTAGATCGGGCGTCGACCTACGAGCAGTACTTC. Translation: CASRRLDRASTYEQYF.

This chain links TRBV15 with TRBJ1-4; 8 bases agree with TRBD1. The germline CDR1 and CDR2 sequences are LNHNV and YYDKDF (reference sequence). J gave up 4 bases and V 7 bases, and 2 bases lay outside the gene matches. The CDR3 loop spans 13 amino acids. CDR3 in amino acids: CATMDRVNEKLFF. The DNA for the CDR3 is TGTGCCACCATGGACAGGGTTAATGAAAAACTGTTTTTT.

The rearrangement links TRBV28 to TRBJ2-7; the match to TRBD1 covers 8 bases. Germline trimming cut 4 bases from V and 2 bases from J; bases unmatched to any gene: 10. Per the germline V gene, CDR1 is MDHEN and CDR2 is SYDVKM. CDR3 length: 16 amino acids. This CDR3 is CASSWNWDRTTYEQYF. The DNA for the CDR3 is TGTGCCAGCAGTTGGAACTGGGACAGGACGACCTACGAGCAGTACTTC.

The chain carries TRBV5-1 and TRBJ2-1; D may match TRBD1 or TRBD2 (5 bases each). V was shortened by 1 base and J by 5 bases, with 10 bases between the two germline ends. The V gene's germline CDR1 is SGHRS and CDR2 YFSETQ. The CDR3 is made up of 14 amino acids. CDR3 region: CASSLRGTDNEQFF. The DNA of the CDR3 is TGCGCCAGCAGCTTGAGAGGGACGGACAATGAGCAGTTCTTC. The full variable domain, rest sourced from reference TRBV5-1 and TRBJ2-1, is KAGVTQTPRYLIKTRGQQVTLSCSPISGHRSVSWYQQTPGQGLQFLFEYFSETQRNKGNFPGRFSGRQFSNSRSEMNVSTLELGDSALYLCASSLRGTDNEQFFGPGTRLTVL.

The chain couples TRBV4-1 to TRBJ2-5; possibly TRBD2 for D (5 bases). Per germline, CDR1 MGHRA and CDR2 YSYEKL. The CDR3 sequence is 13 residues long. Trimming removed 2 bases at V and 2 bases at J, with 6 bases between. The CDR3 here is CASSQTGQETQYF. CDR3 sequence (DNA): TGCGCCAGCAGCCAAACGGGGCAAGAGACCCAGTACTTC.

The rearrangement links TRBV5-6 to TRBJ2-7; tentatively, D is TRBD1 (5 bases). Germline V gene data show CDR1 as SGHDT and CDR2 as YYEEEE. Trimming left V 7 bases short and J 6 bases short, with 23 bases between. The CDR3 is 15 amino acids. CDR3 in amino acids: CASSVRGLYLGEQYF. The DNA of the CDR3 is TGTGCCAGCTCTGTAAGGGGTTTGTATCTCGGCGAGCAGTACTTC.

With respect to this clone: Relative to the germline gene, one junction end is altered; a read error may explain this. This chain connects TRBV18 to TRBJ1-1; D is unclear. Per germline, CDR1 KGHSH and CDR2 LQKENI. CDR3 length: 12 residues. The CDR3 protein is CASSLVATKAFF. The CDR3 DNA reads TGTGCCAGCTCACTAGTAGCCACTAAAGCTTTCTTT.

On this clone: Within the sample, other DNA sequences also encode this same CDR3. The chain recombines TRBV6-6 with TRBJ1-5; D is unclear. The CDR3 extends over 13 amino acids. Deletions cut 0 bases from V and 5 bases from J, with 5 bases between. Germline assignment: CDR1 MNHNY and CDR2 SVGAGI (reference sequence). This chain's CDR3 is CASSYSTDQPQHF. Written as DNA, the CDR3 is TGTGCCAGCAGTTACTCGACCGATCAGCCCCAGCATTTT.

The V call is TRBV7-2, the J call TRBJ2-5, with a possible D match to TRBD2 (6 bases). The V end lost 5 bases, the J end lost 5 bases, and 18 bases lay between the germline ends. The germline CDR1 and CDR2 sequences are SGHTA and FQGNSA. This CDR3 is 15 amino acids long. The CDR3 DNA reads TGTGCCAGCAGCCCCCAGTGGCGGGATACCGAGACCCAGTACTTC. It translates to CASSPQWRDTETQYF. Variable domain in full (rest from reference TRBV7-2 and TRBJ2-5): GAGVSQSPSNKVTEKGKDVELRCDPISGHTALYWYRQSLGQGLEFLIYFQGNSAPDKSGLPSDRFSAERTGGSVSTLTIQRTQQEDSAVYLCASSPQWRDTETQYFGPGTRLLVL.

J is TRBJ2-3 and V is TRBV27; 7 bases fit TRBD1. Germline V CDR1 and CDR2: MNHEY, SMNVEV (reference sequence). Germline trimming cut 4 bases from V and 1 base from J; bases unmatched to any gene: 5. The CDR3 has 15 amino acids. CDR3 loop: CASSSTGARTDTQYF. CDR3 coding DNA: TGTGCCAGCAGTTCCACAGGGGCCCGCACAGATACGCAGTATTTT.

This clone showed up just once. This chain connects TRBV28 to TRBJ2-4; 9 positions match TRBD1. The CDR3 length is 14 residues. Losses at the gene ends were 6 bases for V and 6 bases for J; bases not matched to a gene: 6. The germline CDR1 and CDR2 sequences are MDHEN and SYDVKM. CDR3: CASRETGGGNIQYF. The CDR3, as DNA: TGTGCCAGCAGGGAAACAGGGGGCGGAAACATTCAGTACTTC.

The chain uses TRBV15 and TRBJ2-5; D is unresolved. The CDR3 spans 14 residues. Germline CDR1 is LNHNV and CDR2 is YYDKDF (reference sequence). The V end lost 1 base, the J end lost 5 bases, and 11 bases lay between the germline ends. In nucleotides, the CDR3 is TGTGCCACCAGCAGAGTTAGTAGCCCGGAGACCCAGTACTTC. Translating it yields CATSRVSSPETQYF.

The chain is built from TRBV9 and TRBJ2-7, with 8 bases that match TRBD1. Germline CDR1 and CDR2: SGDLS and YYNGEE. The CDR3 totals 13 residues. Germline trimming cut 7 bases from V and 7 bases from J; bases unmatched to any gene: 10. This chain's CDR3 is CASRDRGSTEQYF. CDR3 bases: TGTGCCAGCCGCGACAGGGGTTCGACTGAGCAGTACTTC.